This T cell receptor beta chain was found in a study of spatial heterogeneity in lung cancer. Study-level findings and limits: Mutation counts in tumors were tracked by counts of expanded intratumoral alpha and beta TCRs.

This clonotype showed up many times. The target antigen is unknown. This beta chain lies outside the target of a library built for alpha chains; its clone size means little. One entry per CDR3 protein, called by TCRdb with MiXCR from the 5' RACE reads. Among around 4,600 distinct CDR3 sequences listed, 5.5% to 7% were seen once. Per the germline V gene, CDR1 is DFQATT and CDR2 is SNEGSKA (reference sequence). The CDR3 runs to 12 residues. The time point: sample taken at primary tumor resection. Source: lung tumor tissue, taken at surgery. The chain recombines TRBV20-1 with TRBJ2-7; D is perhaps TRBD1 (6 bases). This TCR was recovered from a female donor with early-stage non-small cell lung cancer. The CDR3 sequence: CSSSGDTPRQYF. In DNA, the CDR3 is TGCAGCAGCTCCGGGGACACCCCGAGGCAGTACTTC.